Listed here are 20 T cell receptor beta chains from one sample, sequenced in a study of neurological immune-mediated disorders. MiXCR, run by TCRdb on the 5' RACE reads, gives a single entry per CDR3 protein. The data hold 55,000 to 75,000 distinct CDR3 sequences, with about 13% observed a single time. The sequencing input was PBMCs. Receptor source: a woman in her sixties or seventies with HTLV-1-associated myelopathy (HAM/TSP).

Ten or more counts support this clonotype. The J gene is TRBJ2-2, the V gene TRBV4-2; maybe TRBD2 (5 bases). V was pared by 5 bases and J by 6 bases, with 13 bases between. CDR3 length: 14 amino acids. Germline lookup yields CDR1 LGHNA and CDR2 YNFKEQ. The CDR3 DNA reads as TGTGCCAGCAGCGAGGGAAGTTTCTCCGGGGAGCTGTTTTTT. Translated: CASSEGSFSGELFF.

Written as DNA, the CDR3 is TGCGCCAGCAGCCCACAGGGGGCAACTAATGAAAAACTGTTTTTT. Protein: CASSPQGATNEKLFF. V gene TRBV5-1 combines with J gene TRBJ1-4; 8 nucleotides line up with TRBD1. This CDR3 region has 15 residues. The V gene end was trimmed by 4 bases and the J gene end by 0 bases; junction bases not matched to a gene: 2. Per germline, CDR1 SGHRS and CDR2 YFSETQ.

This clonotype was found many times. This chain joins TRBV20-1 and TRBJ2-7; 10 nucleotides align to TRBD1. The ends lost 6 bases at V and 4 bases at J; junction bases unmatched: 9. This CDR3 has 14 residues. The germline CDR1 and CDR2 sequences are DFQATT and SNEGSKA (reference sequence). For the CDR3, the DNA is TGCAGTGCCCGCCCTCCGGGACAGGGGTACGAGCAGTACTTC. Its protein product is CSARPPGQGYEQYF.

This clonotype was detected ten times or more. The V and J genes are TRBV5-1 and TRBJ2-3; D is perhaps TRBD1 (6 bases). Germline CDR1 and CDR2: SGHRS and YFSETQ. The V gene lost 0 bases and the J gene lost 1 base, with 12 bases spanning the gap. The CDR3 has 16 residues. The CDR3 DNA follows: TGCGCCAGCAGCTTGGAAGCAGGGGTAGGCACAGATACGCAGTATTTT. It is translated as CASSLEAGVGTDTQYF.

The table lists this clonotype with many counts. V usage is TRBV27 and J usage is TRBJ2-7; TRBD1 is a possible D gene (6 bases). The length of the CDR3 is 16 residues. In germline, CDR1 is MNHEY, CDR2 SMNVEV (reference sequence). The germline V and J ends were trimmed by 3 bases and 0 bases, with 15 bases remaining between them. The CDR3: CASSFIWQGSSYEQYF. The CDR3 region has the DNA TGTGCCAGCAGTTTTATTTGGCAGGGGTCCTCCTACGAGCAGTACTTC.

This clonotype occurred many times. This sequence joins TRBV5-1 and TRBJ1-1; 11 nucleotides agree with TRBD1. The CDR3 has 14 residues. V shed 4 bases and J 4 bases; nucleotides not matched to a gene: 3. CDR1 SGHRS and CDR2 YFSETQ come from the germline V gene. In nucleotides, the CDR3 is TGCGCCAGCAGCACGGGACAGGGGGGCACTGAAGCTTTCTTT. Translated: CASSTGQGGTEAFF.

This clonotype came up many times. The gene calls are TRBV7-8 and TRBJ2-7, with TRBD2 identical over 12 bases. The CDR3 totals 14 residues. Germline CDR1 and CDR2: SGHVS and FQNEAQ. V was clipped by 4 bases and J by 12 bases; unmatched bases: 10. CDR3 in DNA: TGTGCCAGCAGCTCACTAGCGGGAGGCCGCCAGCCGTACTTC. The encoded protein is CASSSLAGGRQPYF.

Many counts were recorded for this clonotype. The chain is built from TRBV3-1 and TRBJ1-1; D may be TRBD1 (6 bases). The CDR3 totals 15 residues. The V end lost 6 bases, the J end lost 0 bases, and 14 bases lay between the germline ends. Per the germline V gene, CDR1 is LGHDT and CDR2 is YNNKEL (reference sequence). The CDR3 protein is CASRPWTDLNTEAFF. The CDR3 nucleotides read TGTGCCAGCAGGCCTTGGACAGACCTGAACACTGAAGCTTTCTTT. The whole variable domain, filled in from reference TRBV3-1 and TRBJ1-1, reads DTAVSQTPKYLVTQMGNDKSIKCEQNLGHDTMYWYKQDSKKFLKIMFSYNNKELIINETVPNRFSPKSPDKAHLNLHINSLELGDSAVYFCASRPWTDLNTEAFFGQGTRLTVV.

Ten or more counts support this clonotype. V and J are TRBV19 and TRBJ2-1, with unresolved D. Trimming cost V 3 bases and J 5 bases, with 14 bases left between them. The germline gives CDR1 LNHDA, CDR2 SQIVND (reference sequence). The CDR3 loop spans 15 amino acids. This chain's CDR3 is CASSITAAEHNEQFF. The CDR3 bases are TGTGCCAGTAGTATTACGGCGGCTGAACACAATGAGCAGTTCTTC.

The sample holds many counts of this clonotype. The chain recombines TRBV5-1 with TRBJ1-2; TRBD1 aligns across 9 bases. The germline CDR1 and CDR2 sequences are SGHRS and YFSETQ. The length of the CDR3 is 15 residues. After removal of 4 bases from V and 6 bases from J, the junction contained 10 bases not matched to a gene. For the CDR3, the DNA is TGCGCCAGCAGCACACTAACGGGACAGGGCCATGGCTACACCTTC. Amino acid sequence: CASSTLTGQGHGYTF.

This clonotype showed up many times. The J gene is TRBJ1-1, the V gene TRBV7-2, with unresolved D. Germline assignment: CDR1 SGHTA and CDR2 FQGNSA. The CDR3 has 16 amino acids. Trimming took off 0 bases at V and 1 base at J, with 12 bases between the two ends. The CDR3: CASSLAPTVRNTEAFF. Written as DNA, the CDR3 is TGTGCCAGCAGCTTAGCGCCGACGGTTCGGAACACTGAAGCTTTCTTT.

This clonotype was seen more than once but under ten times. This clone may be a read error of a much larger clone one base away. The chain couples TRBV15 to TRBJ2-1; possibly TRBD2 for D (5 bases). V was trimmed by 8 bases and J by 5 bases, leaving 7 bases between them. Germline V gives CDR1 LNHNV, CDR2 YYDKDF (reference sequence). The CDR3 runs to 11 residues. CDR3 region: CATDSDNEQFF. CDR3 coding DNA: TGTGCCACCGATAGCGACAATGAGCAGTTCTTC.

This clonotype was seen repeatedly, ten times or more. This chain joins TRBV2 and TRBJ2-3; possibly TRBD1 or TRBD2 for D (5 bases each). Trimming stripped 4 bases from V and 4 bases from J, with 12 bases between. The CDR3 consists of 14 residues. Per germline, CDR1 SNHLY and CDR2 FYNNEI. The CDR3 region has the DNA TGTGCCAGCAGTGCTGGGGGTAGTTCAGATACGCAGTATTTT. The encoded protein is CASSAGGSSDTQYF.

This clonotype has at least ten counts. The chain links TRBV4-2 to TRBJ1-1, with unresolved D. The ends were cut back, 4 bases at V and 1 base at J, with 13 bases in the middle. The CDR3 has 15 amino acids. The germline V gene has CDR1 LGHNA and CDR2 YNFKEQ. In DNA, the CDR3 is TGTGCCAGCAGCCGAAAATACAGCGAGAACACTGAAGCTTTCTTT. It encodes CASSRKYSENTEAFF.

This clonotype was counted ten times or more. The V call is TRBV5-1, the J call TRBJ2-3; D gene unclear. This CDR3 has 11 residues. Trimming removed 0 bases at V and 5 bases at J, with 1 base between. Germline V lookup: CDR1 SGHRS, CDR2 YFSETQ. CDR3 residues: CASSLEDTQYF. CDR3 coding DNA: TGCGCCAGCAGCTTGGAAGATACGCAGTATTTT.

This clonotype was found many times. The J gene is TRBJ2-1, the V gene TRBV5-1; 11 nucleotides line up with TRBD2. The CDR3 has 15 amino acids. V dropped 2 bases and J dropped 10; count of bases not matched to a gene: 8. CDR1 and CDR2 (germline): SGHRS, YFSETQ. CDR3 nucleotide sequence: TGCGCCAGCAGCTTATCCGGGACTAGCGGACTGGAGCAGTTCTTC. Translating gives CASSLSGTSGLEQFF.

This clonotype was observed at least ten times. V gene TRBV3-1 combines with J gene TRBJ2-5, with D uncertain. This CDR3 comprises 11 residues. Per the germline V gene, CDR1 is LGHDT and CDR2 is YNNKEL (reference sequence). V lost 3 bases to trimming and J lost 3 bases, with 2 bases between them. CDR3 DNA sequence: TGTGCCAGCAGCCAGAAAGAGACCCAGTACTTC. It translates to CASSQKETQYF.

The CDR3 DNA follows: TGTGCCAGCAGCCGAGTACAGGGGGCCTACAATGAGCAGTTCTTC. It translates to CASSRVQGAYNEQFF. This chain uses TRBV7-2 with TRBJ2-1; TRBD1 matches at 8 bases. The V gene end was trimmed by 5 bases and the J gene end by 2 bases; junction bases not matched to a gene: 5. Germline CDR1 SGHTA, CDR2 FQGNSA. The CDR3 is 15 amino acids. The whole variable domain, filled in from reference TRBV7-2 and TRBJ2-1, reads GAGVSQSPSNKVTEKGKDVELRCDPISGHTALYWYRQSLGQGLEFLIYFQGNSAPDKSGLPSDRFSAERTGGSVSTLTIQRTQQEDSAVYLCASSRVQGAYNEQFFGPGTRLTVL.

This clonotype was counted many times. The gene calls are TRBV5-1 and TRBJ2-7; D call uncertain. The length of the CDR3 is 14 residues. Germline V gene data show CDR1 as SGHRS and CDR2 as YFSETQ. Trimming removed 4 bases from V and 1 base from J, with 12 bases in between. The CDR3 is CASSPSDGSYEQYF. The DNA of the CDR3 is TGCGCCAGCAGCCCATCAGACGGATCCTACGAGCAGTACTTC.

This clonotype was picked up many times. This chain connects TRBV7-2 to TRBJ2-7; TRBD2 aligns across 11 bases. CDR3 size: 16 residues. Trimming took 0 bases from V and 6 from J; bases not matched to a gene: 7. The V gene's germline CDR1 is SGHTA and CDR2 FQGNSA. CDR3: CASSLADSGRAGEQYF. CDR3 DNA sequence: TGTGCCAGCAGCTTAGCTGATAGCGGGAGGGCCGGCGAGCAGTACTTC. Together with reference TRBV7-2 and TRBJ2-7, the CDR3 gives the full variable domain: GAGVSQSPSNKVTEKGKDVELRCDPISGHTALYWYRQSLGQGLEFLIYFQGNSAPDKSGLPSDRFSAERTGGSVSTLTIQRTQQEDSAVYLCASSLADSGRAGEQYFGPGTRLTVT.